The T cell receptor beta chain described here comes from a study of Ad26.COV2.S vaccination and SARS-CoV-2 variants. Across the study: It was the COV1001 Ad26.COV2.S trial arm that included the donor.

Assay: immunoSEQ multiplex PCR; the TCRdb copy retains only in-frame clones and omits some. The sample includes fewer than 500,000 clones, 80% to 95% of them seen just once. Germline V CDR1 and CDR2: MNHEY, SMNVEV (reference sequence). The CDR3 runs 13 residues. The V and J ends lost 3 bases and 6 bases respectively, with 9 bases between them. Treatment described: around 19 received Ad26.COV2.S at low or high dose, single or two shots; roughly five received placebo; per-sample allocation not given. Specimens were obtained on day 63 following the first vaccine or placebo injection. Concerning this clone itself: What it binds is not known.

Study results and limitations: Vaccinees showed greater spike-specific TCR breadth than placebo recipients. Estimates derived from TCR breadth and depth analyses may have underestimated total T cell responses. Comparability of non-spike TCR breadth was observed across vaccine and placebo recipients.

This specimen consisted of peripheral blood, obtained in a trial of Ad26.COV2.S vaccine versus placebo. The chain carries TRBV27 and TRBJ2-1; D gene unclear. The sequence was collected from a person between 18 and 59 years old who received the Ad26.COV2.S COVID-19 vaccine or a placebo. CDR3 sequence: CASSFGWANEQFF. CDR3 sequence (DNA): TGTGCCAGCAGTTTTGGGTGGGCCAATGAGCAGTTCTTC.